The 9 T cell receptor beta chains in this list originate from one sample, sequenced in a study of CD8+CD57+ T cells in acquired aplastic anemia. Investigators profiled TCR beta VDJ and CDR3 from genomic DNA template. MiXCR was run by TCRdb on the reads, yielding one entry per CDR3 protein. The repertoire has under 200,000 distinct CDR3 sequences, roughly half of them found once; the top ten carry about 8.8%. The authors sequenced patients whose flow cytometry had shown CD8+CD57+ cell expansion. The sequenced sample consisted of sorted CD4+, CD8+, or CD8+CD57+ T cells (not recorded which) from PBMCs. Receptors originate from a human donor with aplastic anemia.

Note on this clonotype: A read error is possible here, since a much larger clone lies one base away. This chain uses TRBV6-5 with TRBJ2-6; D remains unclear. The CDR3 has 16 residues. CDR1 and CDR2 (germline): MNHEY, SVGAGI. Trimming took off 4 bases at V and 0 bases at J, with 10 bases between the two ends. The CDR3 spells CASSSSVYSGANVLTF. CDR3 nucleotide sequence: TGTGCCAGCAGTTCCTCGGTCTACTCTGGGGCCAACGTCCTGACTTTC.

This clonotype was observed at least ten times. The rearrangement uses TRBV9 and TRBJ1-3; D may be TRBD1 (5 bases). V was cut by 4 bases and J by 0 bases, with 17 bases left in between. The CDR3 extends over 17 amino acids. Germline CDR1 is SGDLS and CDR2 is YYNGEE. CDR3 nucleotide sequence: TGTGCCAGCAGCTTGAGGTGGGGGGGAAGCTCTGGAAACACCATATATTTT. It is translated as CASSLRWGGSSGNTIYF.

This clonotype was detected ten times or more. The gene calls are TRBV4-3 and TRBJ2-7; D ambiguous. Germline V gene sequence: CDR1 LGHNA, CDR2 YSLEER. There are 15 residues in the CDR3. The germline V and J ends were trimmed by 1 base and 5 bases, with 15 bases remaining between them. CDR3 DNA: TGCGCCAGCAGCCAAGCAATAACAGCCCAGGACGAGCAGTACTTC. Amino acids: CASSQAITAQDEQYF.

This chain joins TRBV30 and TRBJ2-2; D not certain. The CDR3 contains 15 residues. Germline assignment: CDR1 GTSNPN and CDR2 SVGIG (reference sequence). V lost 7 bases and J 5 bases, leaving 20 bases between the germline ends. The chain's CDR3 is CASSTSSWGTGELFF. CDR3 sequence (DNA): TGTGCCTCCTCAACAAGTTCCTGGGGTACCGGGGAGCTGTTTTTT.

The CDR3 spells CAISSGVGTDTQYF. CDR3 DNA: TGTGCCATTAGCTCAGGGGTCGGGACAGATACGCAGTATTTT. The chain recombines TRBV10-3 with TRBJ2-3; a weak D match, TRBD1 (6 bases). The germline gives CDR1 ENHRY, CDR2 SYGVKD. The CDR3 length is 14 residues. V gave up 9 bases and J gave up 3 bases, with 16 bases separating them.

The V gene is TRBV29-1, the J gene TRBJ1-2, with TRBD1 as a possible D gene (6 bases). The CDR3 runs to 11 residues. Trimming took off 6 bases at V and 12 bases at J, with 17 bases between the two ends. From germline, CDR1 is SQVTM and CDR2 ANQGSEA. The CDR3 loop is CSVIQGSGNTF. The CDR3 DNA reads TGCAGCGTCATACAGGGTTCTGGAAACACCTTC.

Ten or more counts support this clonotype. V usage is TRBV4-1 and J usage is TRBJ1-2; 10 bases match TRBD1. CDR3 length: 16 amino acids. Germline assignment: CDR1 MGHRA and CDR2 YSYEKL. J gave up 5 bases and V 4 bases, and 10 bases lay outside the gene matches. The CDR3 region is CASSRKGTGEGYGYTF. The CDR3 DNA reads TGCGCCAGCAGCCGAAAGGGGACAGGGGAGGGGTATGGCTACACCTTC.

This clonotype showed up many times. The rearrangement uses TRBV24-1 and TRBJ2-3; D possibly uses TRBD1 or TRBD2 (5 bases each). The CDR3 is 13 amino acids. The germline V and J ends were trimmed by 5 bases and 1 base, with 6 bases remaining between them. Germline CDR1 is KGHDR and CDR2 is SFDVKD. The CDR3 bases are TGTGCCACCAGTGGAGGGGGCACAGATACGCAGTATTTT. Translating gives CATSGGGTDTQYF.

In its sample, this clonotype was seen many times. The chain joins TRBV7-3 to TRBJ2-3; tentative D call: TRBD1 (6 bases). The V gene's germline CDR1 is SGHTA and CDR2 FQGTGA. V lost 7 bases and J 0 bases, leaving 14 bases between the germline ends. CDR3 size: 15 residues. The CDR3 region is CASTPKGHSTDTQYF. In DNA form, the CDR3 reads TGTGCCAGCACCCCAAAGGGACACAGCACAGATACGCAGTATTTT. Variable domain in full (rest from reference TRBV7-3 and TRBJ2-3): GAGVSQTPSNKVTEKGKYVELRCDPISGHTALYWYRQSLGQGPEFLIYFQGTGAADDSGLPNDRFFAVRPEGSVSTLKIQRTERGDSAVYLCASTPKGHSTDTQYFGPGTRLTVL.